This T cell receptor beta chain came from a study of blood T cells in healthy people across ages. CDR3 length: 14 amino acids. The V gene end was trimmed by 3 bases and the J gene end by 5 bases; junction bases not matched to a gene: 5. Germline lookup yields CDR1 KGHSH and CDR2 LQKENI. Extraction yielded at least 5 micrograms of total RNA per sample. Alongside a J-beta primer mix, a sample-barcoded 5' primer served in a second PCR lasting roughly 7 to 12 cycles. One entry per CDR3 protein, called by TCRdb with MiXCR from the 5' RACE reads. The sample shows fewer than 700,000 distinct CDR3 sequences, roughly 48% of them seen only once.

The source of this sequence is a man older than 75 in good health. Sequenced material: blood. The chain employs TRBV18 and TRBJ2-7; TRBD2 aligns across 9 bases. CDR3 region: CASSPGLARHEQYF. CDR3 sequence (DNA): TGTGCCAGCTCACCGGGACTAGCAAGACACGAGCAGTACTTC. Complete variable domain (other parts from reference TRBV18 and TRBJ2-7): NAGVMQNPRHLVRRRGQEARLRCSPMKGHSHVYWYRQLPEEGLKFMVYLQKENIIDESGMPKERFSAEFPKEGPSILRIQQVVRGDSAAYFCASSPGLARHEQYFGPGTRLTVT.